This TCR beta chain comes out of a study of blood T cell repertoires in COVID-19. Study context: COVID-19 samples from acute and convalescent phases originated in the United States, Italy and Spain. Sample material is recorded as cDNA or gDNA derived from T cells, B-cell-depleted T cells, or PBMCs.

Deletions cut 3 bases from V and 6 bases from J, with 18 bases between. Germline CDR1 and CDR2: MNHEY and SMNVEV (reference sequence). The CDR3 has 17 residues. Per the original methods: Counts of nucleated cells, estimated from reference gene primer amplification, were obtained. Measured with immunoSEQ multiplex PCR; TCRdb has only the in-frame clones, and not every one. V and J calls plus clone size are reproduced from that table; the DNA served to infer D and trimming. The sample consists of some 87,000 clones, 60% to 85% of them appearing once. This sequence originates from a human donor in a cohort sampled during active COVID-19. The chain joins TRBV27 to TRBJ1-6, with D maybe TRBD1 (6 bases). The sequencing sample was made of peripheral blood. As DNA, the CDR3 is TGTGCCAGCAGTTTCACCCTCCCGCAGGGGACTAATTCACCCCTCCACTTT. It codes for CASSFTLPQGTNSPLHF.